The 3 T cell receptor beta chains in this list originate from one sample, sequenced in a study of T cell repertoires in cytomegalovirus infection. Each CDR3 protein is one row after TCRdb ran MiXCR on the reads. Among hundreds of thousands of distinct CDR3 sequences, roughly a quarter were seen once, and the ten largest hold roughly 8%. Sequenced input: CD8+ T cells from PBMCs. These receptors all stem from a human donor in good health (CMV status not recorded). Some clones in this sample may be carry-over from other donors' samples.

The gene calls are TRBV11-2 and TRBJ2-7; 15 nucleotides align to TRBD2. The CDR3 length is 16 residues. Germline V gene data show CDR1 as SGHAT and CDR2 as FQNNGV. V lost 1 base, J lost 4 bases, and 2 bases stayed unmatched. The CDR3 coding sequence is TGTGCCAGCAGCTTAGTTGGGACTAGCGGGGGGTACGAGCAGTACTTC. Translated, it gives CASSLVGTSGGYEQYF.

This clonotype was counted only a few times. As DNA, the CDR3 is TGTGCCAGCAGCTTAGTAGGGCTCGATGAGCAGTTCTTC. Translating gives CASSLVGLDEQFF. The chain links TRBV7-9 to TRBJ2-1; D not resolved. V lost 1 base and J 8 bases, leaving 9 bases between the germline ends. Germline values: CDR1 SEHNR, CDR2 FQNEAQ (reference sequence). The CDR3 runs 13 residues.

This clonotype was counted a few times. The chain recombines TRBV20-1 with TRBJ2-7, with D possibly matching TRBD1 (6 bases). The V gene lost 0 bases and the J gene lost 0 bases, with 12 bases spanning the gap. In germline, CDR1 is DFQATT, CDR2 SNEGSKA (reference sequence). The CDR3 covers 15 residues. In nucleotides, the CDR3 is TGCAGTGCTAGAGAAAGGACAGCACCCTCCTACGAGCAGTACTTC. Translating it yields CSARERTAPSYEQYF.